The present TCR beta chain was sequenced within a study of CXCR3-negative and CXCR3-positive naive CD8 T cells. Regarding the study as a whole: The TRB CDR3s that CXCR3-positive naive cells carried were more hydrophobic than those of CXCR3-negative naive cells. Both naive subsets had comparably high diversity; memory CD8+ cells much lower.

The authors prepared UMI-labeled TRB cDNA libraries by 5' RACE. From its re-call of the 5' RACE reads, TCRdb lists each CDR3 protein once, without DNA. The repertoire table contains about 41,000 distinct CDR3 sequences. Each CD8+ T cell subset was sorted in triplicate, under 350,000 cells each. A CD45RO-CCR7+CD27+CD95- profile was what naive CD8+ T cells displayed. A note on this clonotype: Antigen specificity is unknown.

Material for sequencing was naive CXCR3- CD8+ T cells from blood. Subset reported: CD45RO-CCR7+CD27+CD95- naive CD8+ T cells lacking CXCR3 (TNR3-). This TCR was recovered from a human donor in good health. Some clones in this sample may be carry-over from other donors' samples.

The CDR3 is CASSFGGPYSNQPQHF. This rearrangement joins TRBV7-9 to TRBJ1-5. In germline, CDR1 is SEHNR, CDR2 FQNEAQ (reference sequence). The CDR3 sequence is 16 residues long.